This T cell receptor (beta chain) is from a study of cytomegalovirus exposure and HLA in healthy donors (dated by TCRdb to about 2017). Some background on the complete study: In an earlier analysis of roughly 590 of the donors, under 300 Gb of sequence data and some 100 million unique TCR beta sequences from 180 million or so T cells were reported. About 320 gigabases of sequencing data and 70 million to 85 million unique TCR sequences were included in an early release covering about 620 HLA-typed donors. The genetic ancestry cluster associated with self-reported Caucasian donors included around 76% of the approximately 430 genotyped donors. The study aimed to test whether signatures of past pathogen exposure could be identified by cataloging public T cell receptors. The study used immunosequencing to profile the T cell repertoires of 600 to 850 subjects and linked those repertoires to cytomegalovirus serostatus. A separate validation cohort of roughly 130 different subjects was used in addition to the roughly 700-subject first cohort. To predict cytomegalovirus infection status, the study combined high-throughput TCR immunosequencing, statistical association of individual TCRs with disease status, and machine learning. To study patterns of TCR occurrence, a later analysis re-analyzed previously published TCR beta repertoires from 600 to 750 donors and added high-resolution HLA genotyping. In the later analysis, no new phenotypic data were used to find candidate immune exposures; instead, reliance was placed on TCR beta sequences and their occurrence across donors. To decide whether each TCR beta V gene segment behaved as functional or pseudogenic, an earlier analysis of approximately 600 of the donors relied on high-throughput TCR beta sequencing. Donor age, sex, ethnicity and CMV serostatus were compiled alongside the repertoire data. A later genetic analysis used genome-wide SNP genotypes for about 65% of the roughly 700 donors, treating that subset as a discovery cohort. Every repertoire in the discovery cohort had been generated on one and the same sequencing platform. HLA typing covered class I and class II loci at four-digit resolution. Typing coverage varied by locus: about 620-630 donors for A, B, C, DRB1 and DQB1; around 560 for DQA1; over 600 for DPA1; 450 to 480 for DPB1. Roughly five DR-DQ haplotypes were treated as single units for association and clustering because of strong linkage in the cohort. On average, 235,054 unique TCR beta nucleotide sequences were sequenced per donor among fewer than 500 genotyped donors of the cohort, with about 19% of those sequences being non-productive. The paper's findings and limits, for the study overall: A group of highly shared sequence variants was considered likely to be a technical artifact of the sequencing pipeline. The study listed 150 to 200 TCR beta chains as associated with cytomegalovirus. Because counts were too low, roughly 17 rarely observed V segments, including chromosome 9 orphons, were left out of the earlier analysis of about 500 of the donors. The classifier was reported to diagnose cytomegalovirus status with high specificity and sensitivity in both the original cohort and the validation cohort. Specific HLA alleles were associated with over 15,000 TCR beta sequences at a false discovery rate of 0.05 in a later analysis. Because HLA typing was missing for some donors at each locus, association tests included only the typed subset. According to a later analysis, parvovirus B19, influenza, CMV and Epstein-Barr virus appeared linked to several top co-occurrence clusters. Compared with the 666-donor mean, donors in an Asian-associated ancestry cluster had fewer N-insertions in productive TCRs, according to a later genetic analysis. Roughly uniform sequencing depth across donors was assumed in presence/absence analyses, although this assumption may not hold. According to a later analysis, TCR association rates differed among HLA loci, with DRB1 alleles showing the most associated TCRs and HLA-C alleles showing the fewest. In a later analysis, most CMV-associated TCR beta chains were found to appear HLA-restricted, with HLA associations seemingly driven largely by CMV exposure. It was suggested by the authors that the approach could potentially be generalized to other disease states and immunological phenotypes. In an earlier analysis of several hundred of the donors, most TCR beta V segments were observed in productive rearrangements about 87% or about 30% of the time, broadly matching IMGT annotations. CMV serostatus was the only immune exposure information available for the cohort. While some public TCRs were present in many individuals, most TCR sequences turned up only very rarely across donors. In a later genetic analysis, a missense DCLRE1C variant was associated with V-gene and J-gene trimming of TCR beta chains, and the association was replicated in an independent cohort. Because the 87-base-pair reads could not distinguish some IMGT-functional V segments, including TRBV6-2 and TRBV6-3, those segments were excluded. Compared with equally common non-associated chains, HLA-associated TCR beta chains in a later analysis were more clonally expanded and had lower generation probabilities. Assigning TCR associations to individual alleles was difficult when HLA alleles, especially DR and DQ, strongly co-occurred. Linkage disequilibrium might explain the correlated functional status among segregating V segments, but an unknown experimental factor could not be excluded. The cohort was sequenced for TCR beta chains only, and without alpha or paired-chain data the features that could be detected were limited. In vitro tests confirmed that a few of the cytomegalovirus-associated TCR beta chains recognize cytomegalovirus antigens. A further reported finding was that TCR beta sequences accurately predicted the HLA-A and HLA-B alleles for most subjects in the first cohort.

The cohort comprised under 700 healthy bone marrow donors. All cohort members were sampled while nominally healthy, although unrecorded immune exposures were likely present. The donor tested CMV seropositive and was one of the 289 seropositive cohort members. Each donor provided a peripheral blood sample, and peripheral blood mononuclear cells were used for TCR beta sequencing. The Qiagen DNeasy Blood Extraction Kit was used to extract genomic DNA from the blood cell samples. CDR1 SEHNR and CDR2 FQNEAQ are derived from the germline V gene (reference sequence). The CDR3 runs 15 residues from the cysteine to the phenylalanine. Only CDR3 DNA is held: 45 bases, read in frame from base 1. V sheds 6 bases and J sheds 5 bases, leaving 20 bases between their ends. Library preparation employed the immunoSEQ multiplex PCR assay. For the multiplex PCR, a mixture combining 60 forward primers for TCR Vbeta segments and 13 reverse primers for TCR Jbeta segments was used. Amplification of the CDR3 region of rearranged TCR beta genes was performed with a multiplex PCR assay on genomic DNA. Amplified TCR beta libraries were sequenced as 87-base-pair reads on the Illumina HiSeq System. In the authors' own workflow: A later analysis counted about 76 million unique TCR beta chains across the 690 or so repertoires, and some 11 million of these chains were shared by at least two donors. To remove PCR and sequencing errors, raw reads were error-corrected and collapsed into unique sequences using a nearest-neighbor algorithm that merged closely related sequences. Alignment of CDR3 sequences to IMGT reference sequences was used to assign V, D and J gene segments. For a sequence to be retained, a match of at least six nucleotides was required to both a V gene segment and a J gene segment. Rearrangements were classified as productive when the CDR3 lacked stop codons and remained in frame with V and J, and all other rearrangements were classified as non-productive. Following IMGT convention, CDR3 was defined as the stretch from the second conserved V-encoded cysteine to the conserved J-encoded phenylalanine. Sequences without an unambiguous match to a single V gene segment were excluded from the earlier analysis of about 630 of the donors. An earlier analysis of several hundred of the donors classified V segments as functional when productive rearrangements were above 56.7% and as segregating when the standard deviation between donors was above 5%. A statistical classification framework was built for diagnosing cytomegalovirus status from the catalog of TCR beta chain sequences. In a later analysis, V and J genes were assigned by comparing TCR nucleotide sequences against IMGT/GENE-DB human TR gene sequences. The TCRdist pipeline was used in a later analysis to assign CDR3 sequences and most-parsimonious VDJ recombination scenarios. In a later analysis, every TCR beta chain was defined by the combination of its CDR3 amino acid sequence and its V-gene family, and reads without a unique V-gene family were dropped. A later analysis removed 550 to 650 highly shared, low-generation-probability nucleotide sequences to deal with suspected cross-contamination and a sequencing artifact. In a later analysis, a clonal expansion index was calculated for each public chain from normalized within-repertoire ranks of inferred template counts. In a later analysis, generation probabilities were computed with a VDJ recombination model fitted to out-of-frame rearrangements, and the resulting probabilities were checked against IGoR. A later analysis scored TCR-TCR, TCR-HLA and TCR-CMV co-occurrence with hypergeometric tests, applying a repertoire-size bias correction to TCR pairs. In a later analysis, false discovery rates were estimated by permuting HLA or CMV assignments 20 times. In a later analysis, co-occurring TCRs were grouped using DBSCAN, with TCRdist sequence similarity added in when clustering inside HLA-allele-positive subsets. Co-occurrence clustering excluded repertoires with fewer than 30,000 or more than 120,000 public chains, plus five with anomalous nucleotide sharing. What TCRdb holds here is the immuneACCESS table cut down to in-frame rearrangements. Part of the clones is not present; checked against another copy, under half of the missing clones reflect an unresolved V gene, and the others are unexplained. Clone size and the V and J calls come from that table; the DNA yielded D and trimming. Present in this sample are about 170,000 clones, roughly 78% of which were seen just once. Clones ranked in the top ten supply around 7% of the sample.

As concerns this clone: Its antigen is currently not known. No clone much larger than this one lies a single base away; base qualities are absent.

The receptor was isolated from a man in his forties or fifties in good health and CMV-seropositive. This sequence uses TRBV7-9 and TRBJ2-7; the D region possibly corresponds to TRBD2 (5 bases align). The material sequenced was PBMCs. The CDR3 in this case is CASRPRGPKDHEQYF. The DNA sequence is TGTGCCAGCAGACCCCGGGGTCCTAAGGACCACGAGCAGTACTTC.